This entry concerns a single TCR beta chain. Both 60 Vbeta primers and 13 Jbeta primers went into the PCR. Sequenced by immunoSEQ multiplex PCR; TCRdb stores in-frame clones only, minus some. The data contain just over 25,000 clones, roughly 70% of them singletons. V lost 8 bases and J lost 6; bases outside the gene matches: 7. CDR3 length: 12 residues. The germline CDR1 and CDR2 sequences are MNHEY and SVGAGI. The data belong to a study of cytomegalovirus exposure and HLA in healthy donors. Sequencing was done on a sample of PBMCs. The chain carries TRBV6-5 and TRBJ2-7, with 7 bases that match TRBD1. This receptor was taken from a woman aged 50 to 60 in good health and CMV-seronegative. The CDR3 here is CASGTGVGEQYF. Here the CDR3 DNA reads TGTGCCAGCGGAACAGGGGTTGGCGAGCAGTACTTC.